There are many counts of the clone carrying this TCR beta chain. No antigen is known for it. Germline V gives CDR1 SGHTA, CDR2 FQGNSA. V lost 5 bases, J lost 8 bases, and 5 bases stayed unmatched. There are 13 residues in the CDR3. These data come from a study of T cell repertoires in cytomegalovirus infection. The wider study: It can be stated that public TCR beta signatures indicated CMV infection as well as a matching HLA type.

Study findings and constraints: Carriers of CMV and the relevant HLA type were discriminated by public TCR beta frequency. HLA-C-restricted CMV clonotypes gave the most frequent clonotype in two of eight donors.

Each CDR3 protein gets one entry after TCRdb re-called the reads with MiXCR. The sample has approximately 240,000 distinct CDR3 sequences, roughly 12% seen once; the top ten hold approximately 1.8%. The TCR comes from a human donor in good health (CMV status not recorded). Some clones in this sample may be carry-over from other donors' samples. The sequenced material came from PBMCs. This chain connects TRBV7-2 to TRBJ1-4; 7 bases map to TRBD1. This chain's CDR3 is CASSAEGQEKLFF. The CDR3 DNA sequence: TGTGCCAGCAGCGCTGAGGGACAGGAAAAACTGTTTTTT.